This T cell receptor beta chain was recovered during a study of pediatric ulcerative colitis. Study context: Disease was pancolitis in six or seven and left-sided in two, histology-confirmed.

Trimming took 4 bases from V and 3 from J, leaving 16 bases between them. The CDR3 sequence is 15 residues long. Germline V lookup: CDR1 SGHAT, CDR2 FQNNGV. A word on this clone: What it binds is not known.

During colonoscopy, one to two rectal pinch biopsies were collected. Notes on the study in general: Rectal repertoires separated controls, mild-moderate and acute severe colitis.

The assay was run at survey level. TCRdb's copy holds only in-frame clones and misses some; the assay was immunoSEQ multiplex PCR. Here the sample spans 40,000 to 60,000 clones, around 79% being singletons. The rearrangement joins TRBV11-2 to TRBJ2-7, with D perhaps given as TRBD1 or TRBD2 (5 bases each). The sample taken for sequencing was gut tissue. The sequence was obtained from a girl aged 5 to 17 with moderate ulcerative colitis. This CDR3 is CASSSTGTPNYEQYF. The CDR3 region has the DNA TGTGCCAGCAGCTCGACCGGGACGCCCAACTACGAGCAGTACTTC.